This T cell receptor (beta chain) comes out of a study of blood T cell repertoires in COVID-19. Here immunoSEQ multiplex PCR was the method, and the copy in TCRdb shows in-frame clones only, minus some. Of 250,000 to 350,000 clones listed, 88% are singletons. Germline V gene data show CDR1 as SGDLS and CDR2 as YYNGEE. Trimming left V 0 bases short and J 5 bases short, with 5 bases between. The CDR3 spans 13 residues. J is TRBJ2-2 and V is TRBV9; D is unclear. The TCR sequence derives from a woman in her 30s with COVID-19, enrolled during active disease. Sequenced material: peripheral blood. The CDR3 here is CASSVVETGELFF. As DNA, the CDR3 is TGTGCCAGCAGCGTAGTGGAGACCGGGGAGCTGTTTTTT.